The 20 T cell receptor beta chains below were found in one sample sequenced in a study of T cells in localized non-small cell lung cancer. Libraries were prepared by immunoSEQ multiplex PCR; TCRdb keeps only in-frame clonotypes and omits some of them. The repertoire holds around 50,000 clones, with roughly 89% as singletons. The material was peripheral blood, obtained before any cancer treatment. These receptors all stem from a woman aged 40 to 75 with stage I lung adenocarcinoma.

V usage is TRBV7-6 and J usage is TRBJ2-2; D not resolved. V gave up 0 bases and J gave up 4 bases, with 9 bases separating them. The CDR3 is made up of 15 amino acids. The germline CDR1 and CDR2 sequences are SGHVS and FNYEAQ. CDR3 residues: CASSLAGYRTGELFF. CDR3 nucleotides: TGTGCCAGCAGCTTAGCGGGTTACCGCACCGGGGAGCTGTTTTTT.

The V gene is TRBV19, the J gene TRBJ1-5; D remains ambiguous. Per germline, CDR1 LNHDA and CDR2 SQIVND (reference sequence). This CDR3 region has 15 residues. V was trimmed by 3 bases and J by 0 bases, leaving 9 bases between them. In DNA, the CDR3 is TGTGCCAGTAGTATTATCGGAAATAGCAATCAGCCCCAGCATTTT. This translates into CASSIIGNSNQPQHF.

The table lists this clone with a few counts. The chain links TRBV2 to TRBJ1-5; TRBD1 is a possible D gene (6 bases). The CDR3 covers 16 residues. V was trimmed by 0 bases and J by 3 bases, leaving 12 bases between them. CDR1 is SNHLY, CDR2 FYNNEI, per germline. The CDR3 region has the DNA TGTGCCAGCAGTGAAGCGCGCAGGGGCTACAATCAGCCCCAGCATTTT. This codes for CASSEARRGYNQPQHF.

The J gene is TRBJ2-5, the V gene TRBV18; D gene ambiguous. Germline V gives CDR1 KGHSH, CDR2 LQKENI. Trimming removed 4 bases at V and 4 bases at J, with 4 bases between. This CDR3 spans 11 amino acids. CDR3 in amino acids: CASSQSETQYF. The CDR3, as DNA: TGTGCCAGCTCACAATCAGAGACCCAGTACTTC.

The V call is TRBV14, the J call TRBJ2-7; D is possibly TRBD2 (5 bases). The CDR3 consists of 15 residues. The V gene lost 0 bases and the J gene lost 4 bases, with 13 bases spanning the gap. Germline CDR1 is SGHDN and CDR2 is FVKESK. CDR3 in amino acids: CASSQEAARGYEQYF. The CDR3 region has the DNA TGTGCCAGCAGCCAAGAGGCAGCCCGAGGGTACGAGCAGTACTTC.

V is TRBV6-5 and J is TRBJ2-7; 9 nucleotides match TRBD1. The trim removed 7 bases at V and 3 bases at J, leaving 7 bases unmatched. The germline gives CDR1 MNHEY, CDR2 SVGAGI. The CDR3 length is 14 residues. CDR3 sequence (DNA): TGTGCCAGCAAACGGGGACAGGGTATCTACGAGCAGTACTTC. Translation gives CASKRGQGIYEQYF.

Notes on this clone: At one end the junction does not follow the germline gene, possibly because of a read error. The V and J genes are TRBV7-7 and TRBJ2-5; 7 bases align to TRBD1. The CDR3 totals 15 residues. Germline CDR1 and CDR2: SSHAT and FNYEAQ (reference sequence). In DNA form, the CDR3 reads TGTGCTAGCAGCTTAGGTAGCCAGGGGGAAGAGACCCAGTACTTC. Translating gives CASSLGSQGEETQYF.

V usage is TRBV19 and J usage is TRBJ2-3; weak D call: TRBD1 (5 bases). The CDR3 is 13 amino acids. V was shortened by 8 bases and J by 2 bases, with 11 bases between the two germline ends. Germline CDR1 LNHDA, CDR2 SQIVND (reference sequence). The CDR3 nucleotides read TGTGCCAGTCGGGCCAGGGACACAGATACGCAGTATTTT. As protein: CASRARDTDTQYF.

The genes are TRBV7-2 and TRBJ2-7, with D perhaps matching TRBD1 or TRBD2 (5 bases each). V lost 8 bases, J lost 6 bases, and 17 bases lay in between. The CDR3 length is 13 residues. Germline V gene lookup returns CDR1 SGHTA and CDR2 FQGNSA. The CDR3 reads CASQGGLRGEQYF. For the CDR3, the DNA is TGTGCCAGCCAAGGAGGTCTAAGGGGCGAGCAGTACTTC. The full variable domain, its missing parts supplied by reference TRBV7-2 and TRBJ2-7, is GAGVSQSPSNKVTEKGKDVELRCDPISGHTALYWYRQSLGQGLEFLIYFQGNSAPDKSGLPSDRFSAERTGGSVSTLTIQRTQQEDSAVYLCASQGGLRGEQYFGPGTRLTVT.

The rearrangement uses TRBV30 and TRBJ1-2, with no clear D. Looked up from germline, CDR1 is GTSNPN and CDR2 is SVGIG (reference sequence). The CDR3 is 10 residues long. V lost 5 bases, J lost 6 bases, and 7 bases lay in between. Here the CDR3 reads CAWRRDGYTF. The CDR3 coding sequence is TGTGCCTGGCGCCGGGATGGCTACACCTTC.

The CDR3, as DNA: TGCGCCAGCAGCTTACTAGCGGGGGGTTTTTACGAGCAGTACTTC. This codes for CASSLLAGGFYEQYF. The chain employs TRBV5-1 and TRBJ2-7; 12 bases match TRBD2. Germline-derived CDR1 and CDR2 are SGHRS and YFSETQ. This CDR3 has 15 residues. V lost 2 bases to trimming and J lost 4 bases; unmatched junction nucleotides: 4.

The V call is TRBV2, the J call TRBJ2-7; 7 bases are a match to TRBD2. CDR1 is SNHLY and CDR2 is FYNNEI in the germline V gene. Trimming took 7 bases from V and 6 from J; bases not matched to a gene: 6. The CDR3 is 12 residues long. CDR3 amino acids: CASKVGGSEQYF. DNA for the CDR3: TGTGCCAGCAAGGTCGGCGGGAGCGAGCAGTACTTC.

This rearrangement joins TRBV30 to TRBJ1-2, with TRBD1 matching 8 bases. Unmatched junction bases numbered 3, after V lost 4 bases and J lost 2 bases. The CDR3 is 13 residues long. Looked up from germline, CDR1 is GTSNPN and CDR2 is SVGIG (reference sequence). The CDR3, as DNA: TGTGCCTGGATGTCAGGGGGCAACTATGGCTACACCTTC. Translation: CAWMSGGNYGYTF. Together with reference TRBV30 and TRBJ1-2, the CDR3 gives the full variable domain: SQTIHQWPATLVQPVGSPLSLECTVEGTSNPNLYWYRQAAGRGLQLLFYSVGIGQISSEVPQNLSASRPQDRQFILSSKKLLLSDSGFYLCAWMSGGNYGYTFGSGTRLTVV.

The V and J genes are TRBV30 and TRBJ1-3; no clear D gene. Germline assignment: CDR1 GTSNPN and CDR2 SVGIG (reference sequence). The CDR3 extends over 12 amino acids. V was clipped by 2 bases and J by 3 bases, with 5 bases between them. The CDR3 DNA is TGTGCCTGGAGTTCGATTGGAAACACCATATATTTT. Translated: CAWSSIGNTIYF.

The rearrangement links TRBV11-1 to TRBJ2-1, with TRBD2 matching over 7 bases. This CDR3 region has 14 residues. Trimming at V came to 5 bases and at J to 11 bases, leaving 12 bases not matched to a gene. The germline CDR1 and CDR2 sequences are SGHAT and FQDESV (reference sequence). The chain's CDR3 is CASSPETLASKQFF. CDR3 sequence (DNA): TGTGCCAGCAGCCCGGAAACACTAGCGAGTAAGCAGTTCTTC. The full variable domain, with the rest looked up from reference TRBV11-1 and TRBJ2-1, is EAEVAQSPRYKITEKSQAVAFWCDPISGHATLYWYRQILGQGPELLVQFQDESVVDDSQLPKDRFSAERLKGVDSTLKIQPAELGDSAMYLCASSPETLASKQFFGPGTRLTVL.

V and J are TRBV7-2 and TRBJ1-2; maybe TRBD1 (5 bases). The CDR3 contains 14 residues. Looked up from germline, CDR1 is SGHTA and CDR2 is FQGNSA. The V gene lost 0 bases and the J gene lost 4 bases, with 9 bases spanning the gap. This CDR3 reads CASSLATALYGYTF. In nucleotides, the CDR3 is TGTGCCAGCAGCTTAGCGACAGCACTCTATGGCTACACCTTC.

V gene TRBV25-1 combines with J gene TRBJ1-5; D remains ambiguous. Germline V lookup: CDR1 MGHDK, CDR2 SYGVNS. The CDR3 consists of 17 residues. Trimming removed 1 base from V and 0 bases from J, with 13 bases in between. CDR3 nucleotides: TGTGCCAGCAGTGAATCGGGAGGTAGGGTTAGCAATCAGCCCCAGCATTTT. Translated, it gives CASSESGGRVSNQPQHF. Complete variable domain (other parts from reference TRBV25-1 and TRBJ1-5): EADIYQTPRYLVIGTGKKITLECSQTMGHDKMYWYQQDPGMELHLIHYSYGVNSTEKGDLSSESTVSRIRTEHFPLTLESARPSHTSQYLCASSESGGRVSNQPQHFGDGTRLSIL.

The chain uses TRBV5-1 and TRBJ2-7; 14 bases fit TRBD2. Germline V gene lookup returns CDR1 SGHRS and CDR2 YFSETQ. With 4 bases clipped from V and 2 bases from J, the junction kept 2 bases outside the gene matches. The length of the CDR3 is 15 residues. The CDR3 is CASSGLAGGTYEQYF. CDR3 DNA: TGCGCCAGCAGCGGACTAGCGGGGGGCACCTACGAGCAGTACTTC.

The V and J genes are TRBV7-7 and TRBJ2-2, with D unresolved. Per germline, CDR1 SSHAT and CDR2 FNYEAQ (reference sequence). The CDR3 has 13 residues. V shed 5 bases and J shed 4 bases, with 8 bases lying between them. The CDR3 protein is CASSLSSTGELFF. CDR3 coding DNA: TGTGCCAGCAGCCTCTCAAGCACCGGGGAGCTGTTTTTT. Full variable domain (outside the CDR3, taken from reference TRBV7-7 and TRBJ2-2): GAGVSQSPRYKVTKRGQDVTLRCDPISSHATLYWYQQALGQGPEFLTYFNYEAQPDKSGLPSDRFSAERPEGSISTLTIQRTEQRDSAMYRCASSLSSTGELFFGEGSRLTVL.

CDR3 sequence reads: CASRRGLAGGNEQYF. The CDR3 DNA follows: TGTGCCAGCAGGAGGGGACTAGCGGGGGGAAACGAGCAGTACTTC. This chain uses TRBV6-6 with TRBJ2-7; 15 bases fit TRBD2. Unmatched junction bases numbered 5, after V lost 6 bases and J lost 5 bases. This CDR3 region has 15 residues. CDR1 and CDR2 from the germline V gene are MNHNY and SVGAGI (reference sequence).